Presented here are 4 T cell receptor beta chains from one specimen sequenced in a study of OX40 agonist ivuxolimab in advanced cancers. Profiled with immunoSEQ multiplex PCR; TCRdb holds only in-frame clones, not every one. The repertoire consists of tens of thousands of clones, with approximately 90% occurring once and the leading ten covering 23%. The source was CD4+ or CD8+ T cells sorted from blood, collected in a trial of the OX40 agonist ivuxolimab. The receptor set was obtained from an adult with an advanced solid tumor such as melanoma, head and neck, liver or kidney cancer.

The chain couples TRBV9 to TRBJ2-1, with D perhaps TRBD1 (5 bases). Trimming removed 3 bases from V and 6 bases from J, with 7 bases in between. Germline CDR1 reads SGDLS; CDR2 reads YYNGEE. This CDR3 has 12 residues. The CDR3 DNA is TGTGCCAGCAGCGCGCAGGGCAATGAGCAGTTCTTC. Residues: CASSAQGNEQFF. The full variable domain, rest sourced from reference TRBV9 and TRBJ2-1, is DSGVTQTPKHLITATGQRVTLRCSPRSGDLSVYWYQQSLDQGLQFLIQYYNGEERAKGNILERFSAQQFPDLHSELNLSSLELGDSALYFCASSAQGNEQFFGPGTRLTVL.

The count of this clone is one. V gene TRBV4-1 combines with J gene TRBJ1-2, with D possibly matching TRBD1 (6 bases). The CDR3 contains 14 residues. Germline values: CDR1 MGHRA, CDR2 YSYEKL. Deletions cut 4 bases from V and 1 base from J, with 10 bases between. CDR3 sequence: CASSLGTINYGYTF. CDR3 nucleotide sequence: TGCGCCAGCAGCCTGGGGACAATTAACTATGGCTACACCTTC.

This chain connects TRBV29-1 to TRBJ1-1; D remains unclear. CDR3 size: 13 residues. CDR1 and CDR2 from the germline V gene are SQVTM and ANQGSEA. Deletions cut 7 bases from V and 0 bases from J, with 12 bases between. The CDR3 sequence: CSALPAMNTEAFF. In nucleotides, the CDR3 is TGCAGCGCCCTTCCGGCCATGAACACTGAAGCTTTCTTT.

The V gene is TRBV16, the J gene TRBJ2-3, with D hard to call. V shed 5 bases and J shed 6 bases, with 6 bases lying between them. This CDR3 has 11 amino acids. CDR1 and CDR2 from the germline V gene are KGHSY and FQNENV. CDR3 in amino acids: CASSTPDTQYF. CDR3 bases: TGTGCCAGCAGCACCCCGGATACGCAGTATTTT.